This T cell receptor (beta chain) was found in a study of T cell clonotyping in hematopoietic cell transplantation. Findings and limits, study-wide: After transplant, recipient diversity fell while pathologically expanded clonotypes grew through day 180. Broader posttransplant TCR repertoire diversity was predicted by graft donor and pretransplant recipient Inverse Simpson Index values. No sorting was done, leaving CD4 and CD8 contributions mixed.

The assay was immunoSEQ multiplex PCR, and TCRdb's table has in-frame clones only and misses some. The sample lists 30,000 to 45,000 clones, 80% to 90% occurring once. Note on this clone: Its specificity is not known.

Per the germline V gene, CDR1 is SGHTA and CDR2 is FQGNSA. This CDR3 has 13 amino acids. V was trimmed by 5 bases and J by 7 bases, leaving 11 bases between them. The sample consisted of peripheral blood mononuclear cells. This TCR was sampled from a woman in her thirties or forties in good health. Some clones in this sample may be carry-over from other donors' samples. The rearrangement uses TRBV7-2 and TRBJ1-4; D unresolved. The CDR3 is CASSPESGEKLFF. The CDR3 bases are TGTGCCAGCAGCCCAGAGTCTGGTGAAAAACTGTTTTTT.